The sequence of this T cell receptor (beta chain) was determined in a study of T cells expressing NK-cell markers. As for the study in general: It was sorted CD3+CD56-NKG2C+, CD3+CD56+NKG2C- and CD3+CD56+NKG2C+ T cells that provided the TCR beta repertoires.

TCRdb reprocessed the 5' RACE reads, with one entry per CDR3 protein and no DNA. The sample yields roughly 160,000 distinct CDR3 sequences, of which the top ten take up just over 20%. Germline V gene sequence: CDR1 MNHEY, CDR2 SMNVEV (reference sequence). This CDR3 is 13 amino acids long. This clonotype originated in a man aged 18-70 years in good health. Input material: blood T cells: a sorted CD56 or NKG2C T cell subset, CD4+ or CD8+ T cells, or bulk PBMC T cells (not recorded which). The rearrangement uses TRBV27 and TRBJ2-7. The CDR3 loop is CASSFTNLAEQYF.